The rows below give T cell receptor beta chains drawn from one sample of a study of OX40 agonist ivuxolimab in advanced cancers. The method was immunoSEQ multiplex PCR; TCRdb's version includes in-frame clones alone and lacks a portion of them. The repertoire has 57,000 or so clones, around four fifths of them found once; the top ten carry over 2.5%. The material sequenced was CD4+ or CD8+ T cells sorted from blood, taken in a trial of the OX40 agonist ivuxolimab. These receptors were obtained from an adult with an advanced solid tumor such as melanoma, head and neck, liver or kidney cancer. Both conserved end residues are part of each CDR3. D genes are given only for firm matches. Expanded clones are given a class, and other clones once, few, many or no size at all.

CDR3aa,CDR3nt,d_gene,v_gene,j_gene,abundance,len
CASRDLVSAGGQETQYF,TGTGCCAGTAGGGACCTCGTAAGTGCGGGAGGCCAAGAGACCCAGTACTTC,TRBD2,TRBV19,TRBJ2-5,.,17
CASGLEPGQEVFF,TGTGCTAGTGGTTTGGAACCGGGACAGGAGGTTTTCTTC,TRBD1,TRBV12-5,TRBJ2-1,.,13
CSADRVGKLF,TGCAGCGCCGACAGGGTAGGGAAACTCTTC,TRBD1,TRBV29-1,TRBJ1-2,once,10
CASSLGEPDYEQYF,TGTGCCAGCAGCTTGGGAGAACCAGACTACGAGCAGTACTTC,.,TRBV11-3,TRBJ2-7,.,14
CASSENRNSGATRNEQYF,TGTGCCAGCAGTGAAAATAGGAATAGCGGTGCAACAAGGAACGAGCAGTACTTC,.,TRBV6-1,TRBJ2-7,.,18
CASSLGQTQYF,TGTGCCAGCAGCTTAGGGCAGACCCAGTACTTC,.,TRBV7-3,TRBJ2-5,.,11
CASSLRGARAYEQYF,TGTGCCAGCAGCTTACGGGGGGCCAGGGCCTACGAGCAGTACTTC,.,TRBV11-3,TRBJ2-7,medium-sized,15
CAWSRGFSYEQYF,TGTGCCTGGAGTCGAGGATTCTCCTACGAGCAGTACTTC,.,TRBV30,TRBJ2-7,.,13
CASSYSTLGYGYTF,TGTGCCAGCAGTTACTCGACTCTGGGCTATGGCTACACCTTC,.,TRBV6-6,TRBJ1-2,.,14
CASSQSKGETQYF,TGCGCCAGCAGCCAATCCAAGGGGGAGACCCAGTACTTC,.,TRBV4-1,TRBJ2-5,.,13
CSAPDCEQYF,TGCAGTGCTCCCGACTGCGAGCAGTACTTC,.,TRBV20-1,TRBJ2-7,.,10
CASSRVGANTEAFF,TGTGCCAGTAGTCGGGTTGGGGCAAACACTGAAGCTTTCTTT,.,TRBV19,TRBJ1-1,.,14
CAISEYYEQYF,TGTGCCATCAGTGAATATTACGAGCAGTACTTC,.,TRBV10-3,TRBJ2-7,.,11
CASSLGTAPIYF,TGCGCCAGCAGCTTGGGGACAGCCCCTATATATTTT,.,TRBV5-1,TRBJ1-3,.,12
CASSSGQSQPQHF,TGTGCCAGCAGCTCGGGACAGTCCCAGCCCCAGCATTTT,TRBD1,TRBV6-4,TRBJ1-5,.,13
CASNPTSGGRDEQFF,TGTGCCAGCAATCCGACTAGCGGGGGTCGGGATGAGCAGTTCTTC,TRBD2,TRBV25-1,TRBJ2-1,.,15
CASSLAGYNSPLHF,TGCGCCAGCAGCTTGGCAGGGTACAATTCACCCCTCCACTTT,.,TRBV5-1,TRBJ1-6,.,14
CASSVVTGVGTGELFF,TGTGCCAGCAGCGTAGTTACAGGGGTTGGCACCGGGGAGCTGTTTTTT,TRBD1,TRBV9,TRBJ2-2,.,16
CASSPVGVYEQYF,TGTGCCAGCAGTCCCGTGGGGGTCTACGAGCAGTACTTC,.,TRBV2,TRBJ2-7,few,13
CASSLFRGASTDTQYF,TGTGCCAGCAGCCTCTTCAGGGGGGCTAGCACAGATACGCAGTATTTT,.,TRBV5-6,TRBJ2-3,.,16
CASSTQGYQRETQYF,TGCGCCAGCAGCACTCAGGGGTATCAGAGAGAGACCCAGTACTTC,.,TRBV5-1,TRBJ2-5,.,15
CASSTLTGGGQETQYF,TGTGCCAGTAGTACCTTGACAGGGGGCGGGCAAGAGACCCAGTACTTC,TRBD1,TRBV19,TRBJ2-5,.,16
CASSLHGAGLSTEAFF,TGTGCCAGCAGTTTGCATGGAGCAGGGTTGAGCACTGAAGCTTTCTTT,.,TRBV27,TRBJ1-1,.,16
CAWSPTEFYGYTF,TGTGCCTGGAGTCCCACAGAGTTCTATGGCTACACCTTC,.,TRBV30,TRBJ1-2,.,13
CASSYSAGFGYTF,TGTGCCAGCAGTTACTCCGCAGGGTTTGGCTACACCTTC,.,TRBV6-5,TRBJ1-2,.,13
CASSEVIWREDNYGYTF,TGTGCCAGCAGTGAGGTAATCTGGAGGGAGGATAACTATGGCTACACCTTC,.,TRBV2,TRBJ1-2,.,17
CAWTSGLTYEQYF,TGTGCCTGGACTAGCGGGCTTACCTACGAGCAGTACTTC,TRBD2,TRBV30,TRBJ2-7,.,13
CASGLGRETQYF,TGTGCTAGTGGTTTGGGCAGGGAGACCCAGTACTTC,.,TRBV12-5,TRBJ2-5,.,12
CASSANWGNTIYF,TGTGCCAGCAGCGCTAACTGGGGAAACACCATATATTTT,.,TRBV2,TRBJ1-3,.,13
CATSGGLGGRTEAFF,TGTGCCACCAGCGGGGGATTAGGGGGGCGGACTGAAGCTTTCTTT,.,TRBV15,TRBJ1-1,.,15
CASSQDNPTDTQYF,TGCGCCAGCAGCCAAGATAACCCGACAGATACGCAGTATTTT,.,TRBV4-3,TRBJ2-3,.,14
CASSSGPNTEAFF,TGTGCCAGCAGTTCGGGCCCGAACACTGAAGCTTTCTTT,.,TRBV6-6,TRBJ1-1,.,13
CASRGTPTGELFF,TGTGCCAGCAGGGGGACTCCCACCGGGGAGCTGTTTTTT,.,TRBV2,TRBJ2-2,.,13
CARVLGGPGEQFF,TGTGCCAGAGTATTGGGAGGGCCAGGGGAGCAGTTCTTC,TRBD2,TRBV19,TRBJ2-1,.,13
CASNTGTDTQYF,TGTGCCAGCAATACAGGCACAGATACGCAGTATTTT,.,TRBV2,TRBJ2-3,.,12
CASMGQGAANQPQHF,TGTGCCAGCATGGGGCAAGGGGCGGCCAATCAGCCCCAGCATTTT,.,TRBV6-6,TRBJ1-5,.,15
CASSQDRFYEQYF,TGTGCCAGCAGCCAGGACAGATTCTACGAGCAGTACTTC,.,TRBV7-2,TRBJ2-7,once,13
CASSGGRKGNTEAFF,TGTGCCAGCAGTGGAGGGCGAAAGGGGAACACTGAAGCTTTCTTT,.,TRBV2,TRBJ1-1,.,15
CASNSGSYNSPLHF,TGTGCCAGCAACTCGGGTTCCTATAATTCACCCCTCCACTTT,.,TRBV6-5,TRBJ1-6,.,14
CASRPGLAGSDEQFF,TGTGCCAGCAGACCCGGATTAGCGGGAAGTGATGAGCAGTTCTTC,TRBD2,TRBV2,TRBJ2-1,.,15
CASRGKLADTEAFF,TGCGCCAGTAGGGGAAAATTGGCGGACACTGAAGCTTTCTTT,.,TRBV5-1,TRBJ1-1,.,14
CASSEEGRMNTEAFF,TGTGCCAGTAGCGAAGAGGGCAGGATGAACACTGAAGCTTTCTTT,.,TRBV19,TRBJ1-1,.,15
CASSPPAGTNYGYTF,TGTGCCAGCTCACCTCCGGCAGGGACTAACTATGGCTACACCTTC,.,TRBV18,TRBJ1-2,few,15
CASSLSLNYGYTF,TGTGCCAGCAGCTTGTCCCTTAACTATGGCTACACCTTC,.,TRBV5-4,TRBJ1-2,.,13
CASSPAPGGNQPQHF,TGTGCCAGCTCACCAGCGCCGGGCGGCAATCAGCCCCAGCATTTT,.,TRBV18,TRBJ1-5,.,15
CASSFDKGGGISNQPQHF,TGTGCCAGCAGCTTCGACAAGGGAGGAGGGATTAGCAATCAGCCCCAGCATTTT,.,TRBV7-9,TRBJ1-5,.,18
CASSLEGMAAAGGTDTQYF,TGTGCCAGCAGCTTGGAGGGCATGGCGGCAGCAGGGGGCACAGATACGCAGTATTTT,.,TRBV5-5,TRBJ2-3,.,19
CASSEGGAGEKLFF,TGTGCCAGCAGTGAGGGAGGGGCCGGTGAAAAACTGTTTTTT,.,TRBV25-1,TRBJ1-4,.,14
CASSPGTGRQETQYF,TGTGCCAGCAGTCCCGGGACAGGGAGACAAGAGACCCAGTACTTC,TRBD1,TRBV6-1,TRBJ2-5,.,15
CASSETTDTDTQYF,TGTGCCAGCAGTGAAACCACCGACACAGATACGCAGTATTTT,.,TRBV6-1,TRBJ2-3,.,14
CASSQGGAPPPYSNQPQHF,TGTGCCAGCAGCCAAGGGGGGGCTCCCCCGCCTTATAGCAATCAGCCCCAGCATTTT,.,TRBV14,TRBJ1-5,once,19
CASSLGDRVGNEQFF,TGTGCCAGCAGCTTAGGGGACAGGGTTGGCAATGAGCAGTTCTTC,TRBD1,TRBV7-9,TRBJ2-1,.,15
CASSRGGLGFDGYTF,TGTGCCAGCAGTCGGGGCGGATTGGGGTTCGATGGCTACACCTTC,.,TRBV27,TRBJ1-2,.,15